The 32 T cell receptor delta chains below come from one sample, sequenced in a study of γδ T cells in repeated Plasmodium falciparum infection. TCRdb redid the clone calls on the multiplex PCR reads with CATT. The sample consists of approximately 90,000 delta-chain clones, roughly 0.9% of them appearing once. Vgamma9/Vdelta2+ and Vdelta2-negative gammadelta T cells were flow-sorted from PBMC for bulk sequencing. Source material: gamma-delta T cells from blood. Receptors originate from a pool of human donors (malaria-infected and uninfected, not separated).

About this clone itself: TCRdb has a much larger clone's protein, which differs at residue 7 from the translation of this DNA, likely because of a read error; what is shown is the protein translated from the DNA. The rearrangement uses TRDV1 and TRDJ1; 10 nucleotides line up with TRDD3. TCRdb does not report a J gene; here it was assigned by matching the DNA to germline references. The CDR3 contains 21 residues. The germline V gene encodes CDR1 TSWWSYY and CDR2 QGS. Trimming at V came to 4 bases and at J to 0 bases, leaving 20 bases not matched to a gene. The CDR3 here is CALGGPAGTGGSLSYTDKLIF. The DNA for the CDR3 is TGTGCTCTTGGGGGGCCTGCGGGTACTGGGGGATCACTCTCTTACACCGATAAACTCATCTTT.

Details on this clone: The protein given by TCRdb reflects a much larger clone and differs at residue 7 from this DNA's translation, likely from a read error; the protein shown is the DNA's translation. DNA of the CDR3: TGTGCTCTTGGGGTCTATTCCCGGGGGATTCTCACCGATAAACTCATCTTT. This gives the protein CALGVYSRGILTDKLIF. The chain joins TRDV1 to TRDJ1; 7 bases fit TRDD3. TCRdb records no J gene; here it was assigned by comparing the DNA to germline. Per the germline V gene, CDR1 is TSWWSYY and CDR2 is QGS. The V and J ends lost 4 bases and 1 base, in that order; junction bases with no gene match: 12. There are 17 residues in the CDR3.

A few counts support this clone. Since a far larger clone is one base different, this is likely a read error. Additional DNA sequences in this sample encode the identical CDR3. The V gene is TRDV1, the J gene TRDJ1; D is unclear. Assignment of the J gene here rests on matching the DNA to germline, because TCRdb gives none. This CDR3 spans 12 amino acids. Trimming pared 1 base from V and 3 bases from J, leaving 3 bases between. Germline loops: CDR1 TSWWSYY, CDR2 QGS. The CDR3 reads CALGEPSDKLIF. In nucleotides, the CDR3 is TGTGCTCTTGGGGAACCTTCCGATAAACTCATCTTT.

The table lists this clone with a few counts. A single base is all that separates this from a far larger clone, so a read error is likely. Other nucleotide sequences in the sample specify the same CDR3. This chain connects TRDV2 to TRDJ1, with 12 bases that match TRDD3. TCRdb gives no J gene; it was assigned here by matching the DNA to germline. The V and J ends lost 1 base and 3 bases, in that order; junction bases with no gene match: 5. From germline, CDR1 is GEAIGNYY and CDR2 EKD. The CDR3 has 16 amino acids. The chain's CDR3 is CACDTLGDTGSDKLIF. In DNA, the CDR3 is TGTGCCTGTGACACGCTGGGGGATACGGGATCCGATAAACTCATCTTT.

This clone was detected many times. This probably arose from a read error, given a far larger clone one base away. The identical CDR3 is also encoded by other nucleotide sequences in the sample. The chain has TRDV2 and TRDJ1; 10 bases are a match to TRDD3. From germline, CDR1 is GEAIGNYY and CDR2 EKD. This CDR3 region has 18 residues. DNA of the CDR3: TGTGCCTGCGACACCGTCGGTACTGGGGGATCCCTCCCCGATAAACTCATCTTT. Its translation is CACDTVGTGGSLPDKLIF.

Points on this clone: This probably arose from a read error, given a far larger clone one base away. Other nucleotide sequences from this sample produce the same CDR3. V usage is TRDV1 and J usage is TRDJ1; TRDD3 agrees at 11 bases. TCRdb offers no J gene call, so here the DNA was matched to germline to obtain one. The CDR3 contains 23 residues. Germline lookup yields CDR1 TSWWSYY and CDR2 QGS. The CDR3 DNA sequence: TGTGCCCTTGGGGAACGGGGGGCTTCCTACACCTACGCGACCCTGGGGGATACAAGGGAACTCATCTTT. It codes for CALGERGASYTYATLGDTRELIF.

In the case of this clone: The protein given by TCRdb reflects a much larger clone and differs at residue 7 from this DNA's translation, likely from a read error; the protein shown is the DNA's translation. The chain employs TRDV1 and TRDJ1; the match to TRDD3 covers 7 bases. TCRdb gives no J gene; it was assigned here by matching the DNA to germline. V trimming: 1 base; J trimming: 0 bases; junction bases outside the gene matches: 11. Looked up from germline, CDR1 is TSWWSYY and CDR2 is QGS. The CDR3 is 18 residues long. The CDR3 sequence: CALGEPLGGQTYTDKLIF. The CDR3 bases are TGTGCTCTTGGGGAACCTCTTGGGGGACAAACATACACCGATAAACTCATCTTT.

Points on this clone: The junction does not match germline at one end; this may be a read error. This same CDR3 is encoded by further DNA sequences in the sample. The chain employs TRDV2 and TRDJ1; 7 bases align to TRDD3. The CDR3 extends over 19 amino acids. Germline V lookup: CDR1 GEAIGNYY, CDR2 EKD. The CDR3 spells CACDTLLGDTRRPTDKLIF. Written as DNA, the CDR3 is TGTGCCTGCGACACCCTCTTGGGGGACACGCGAAGACCGACCGATAAACTCATCTTT.

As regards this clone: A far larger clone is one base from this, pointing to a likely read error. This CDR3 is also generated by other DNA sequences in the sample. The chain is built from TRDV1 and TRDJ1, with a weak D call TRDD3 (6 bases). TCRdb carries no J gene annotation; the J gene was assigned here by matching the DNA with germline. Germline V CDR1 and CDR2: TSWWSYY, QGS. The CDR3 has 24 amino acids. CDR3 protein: CALGERSHVRGGLGQFPYTDKLIF. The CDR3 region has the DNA TGTGCTCTCGGGGAACGCTCCCACGTCAGGGGTGGGCTGGGGCAATTTCCCTACACCGATAAACTCATCTTT.

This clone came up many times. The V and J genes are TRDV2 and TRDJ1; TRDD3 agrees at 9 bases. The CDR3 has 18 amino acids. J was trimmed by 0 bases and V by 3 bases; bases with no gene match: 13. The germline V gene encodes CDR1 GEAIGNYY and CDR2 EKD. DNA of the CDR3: TGTGCCTGTGACGCCCTGCCGCTTCTGGGGGATTACACCGATAAACTCATCTTT. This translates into CACDALPLLGDYTDKLIF.

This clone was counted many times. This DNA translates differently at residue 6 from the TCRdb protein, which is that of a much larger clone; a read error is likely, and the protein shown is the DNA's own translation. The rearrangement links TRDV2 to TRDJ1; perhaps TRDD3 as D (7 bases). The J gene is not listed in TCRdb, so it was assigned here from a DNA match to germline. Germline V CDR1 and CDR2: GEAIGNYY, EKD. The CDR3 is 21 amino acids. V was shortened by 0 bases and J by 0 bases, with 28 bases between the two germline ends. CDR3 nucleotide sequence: TGTGCCTGTGACACCAGACTCCTTCCCCCTGGGGATAGGGGGTACACCGATAAACTCATCTTT. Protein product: CACDTRLLPPGDRGYTDKLIF.

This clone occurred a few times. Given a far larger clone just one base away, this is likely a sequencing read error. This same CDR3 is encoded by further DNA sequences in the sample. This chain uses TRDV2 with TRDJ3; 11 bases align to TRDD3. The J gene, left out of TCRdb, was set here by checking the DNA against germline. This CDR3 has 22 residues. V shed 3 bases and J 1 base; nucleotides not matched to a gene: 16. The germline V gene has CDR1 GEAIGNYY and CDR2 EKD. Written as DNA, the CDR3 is TGTGCCTGTGACCGGGTACTGGGGGATATGGGCCCCAGGTCCTGGGACACCCGACAGATGTTTTTC. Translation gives CACDRVLGDMGPRSWDTRQMFF.

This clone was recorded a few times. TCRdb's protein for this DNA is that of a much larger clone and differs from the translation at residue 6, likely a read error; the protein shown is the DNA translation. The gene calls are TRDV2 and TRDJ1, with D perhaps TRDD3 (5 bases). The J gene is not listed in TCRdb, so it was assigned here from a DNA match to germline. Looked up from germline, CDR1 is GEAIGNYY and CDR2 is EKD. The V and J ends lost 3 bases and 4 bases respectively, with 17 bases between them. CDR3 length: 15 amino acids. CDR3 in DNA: TGTGCCTGTGACCCTCCGGAGGATAGCCGCGATAAACTCATCTTT. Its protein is CACDPPEDSRDKLIF.

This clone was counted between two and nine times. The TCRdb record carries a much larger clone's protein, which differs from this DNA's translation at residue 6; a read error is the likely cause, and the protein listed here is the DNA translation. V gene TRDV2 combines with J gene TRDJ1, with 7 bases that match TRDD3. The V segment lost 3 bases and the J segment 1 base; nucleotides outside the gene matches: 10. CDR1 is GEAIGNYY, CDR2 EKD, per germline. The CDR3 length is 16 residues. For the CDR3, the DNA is TGTGCCTGTGACTCACAGGGGGATTCAGCCACCGATAAACTCATCTTT. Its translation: CACDSQGDSATDKLIF.

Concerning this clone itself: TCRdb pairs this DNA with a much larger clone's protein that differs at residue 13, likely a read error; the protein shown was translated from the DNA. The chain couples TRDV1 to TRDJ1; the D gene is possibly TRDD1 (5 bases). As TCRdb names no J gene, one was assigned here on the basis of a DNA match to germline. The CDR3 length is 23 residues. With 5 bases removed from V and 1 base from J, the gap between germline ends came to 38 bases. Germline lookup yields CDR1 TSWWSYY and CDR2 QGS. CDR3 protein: CALGPRGQTKFWRPLRVTDKLIF. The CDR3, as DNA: TGTGCTCTTGGGCCACGTGGACAAACGAAATTCTGGAGGCCCCTAAGGGTCACCGATAAACTCATCTTT.

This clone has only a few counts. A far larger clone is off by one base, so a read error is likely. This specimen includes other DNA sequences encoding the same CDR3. This CDR3 is CALGDFLPPGILADKLIF. Written as DNA, the CDR3 is TGTGCTCTTGGGGACTTCCTTCCCCCGGGGATACTGGCCGATAAGCTCATCTTT. The V gene reported is TRDV1; the J gene is uncalled; the table's D gene call, TRDD3, was not cross checked with the DNA. The CDR3 is 18 residues long. Looked up from germline, CDR1 is TSWWSYY and CDR2 is QGS.

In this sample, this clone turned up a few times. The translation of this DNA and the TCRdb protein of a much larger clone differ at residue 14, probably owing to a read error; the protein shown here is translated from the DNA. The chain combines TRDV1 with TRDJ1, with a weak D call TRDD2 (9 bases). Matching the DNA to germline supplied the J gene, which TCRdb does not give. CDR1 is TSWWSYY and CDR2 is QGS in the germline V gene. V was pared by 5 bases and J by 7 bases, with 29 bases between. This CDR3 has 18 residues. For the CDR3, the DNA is TGTGCTCTTGGGAAGCCTTCCTACGTAGGGATACGTCCCGGTAAACTCATCTTT. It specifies CALGKPSYVGIRPGKLIF.

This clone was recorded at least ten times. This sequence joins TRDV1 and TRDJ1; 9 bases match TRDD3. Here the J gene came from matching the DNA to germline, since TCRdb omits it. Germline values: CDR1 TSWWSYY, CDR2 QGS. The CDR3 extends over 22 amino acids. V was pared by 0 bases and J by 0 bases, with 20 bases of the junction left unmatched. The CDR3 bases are TGTGCTCTTGGGGAACTAGGGTTCACTGGGGATACGGGTTACGGCTACACCGATAAACTCATCTTT. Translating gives CALGELGFTGDTGYGYTDKLIF.

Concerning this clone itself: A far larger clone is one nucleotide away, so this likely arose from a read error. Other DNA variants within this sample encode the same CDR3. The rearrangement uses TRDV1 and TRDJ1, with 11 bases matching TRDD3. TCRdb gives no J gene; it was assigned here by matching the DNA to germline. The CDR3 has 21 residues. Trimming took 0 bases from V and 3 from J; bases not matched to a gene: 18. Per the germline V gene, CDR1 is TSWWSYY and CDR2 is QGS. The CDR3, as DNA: TGTGCTCTTGGGGAACTTCACCCTACCCCGGATGGGGGATACGACCCCGATAAACTCATCTTT. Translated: CALGELHPTPDGGYDPDKLIF.

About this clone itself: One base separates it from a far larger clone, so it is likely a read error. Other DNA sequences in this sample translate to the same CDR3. Here the CDR3 reads CACDTVLGDTRALTAQLFF. In nucleotides, the CDR3 is TGTGCCTGTGACACCGTACTAGGGGATACGCGGGCTTTGACAGCACAACTCTTCTTT. The gene calls are TRDV2 and TRDJ2; 9 bases line up with TRDD3. TCRdb leaves out the J gene; it was filled in here by matching the DNA to germline. The ends lost 0 bases at V and 0 bases at J; junction bases unmatched: 10. Germline CDR1 reads GEAIGNYY; CDR2 reads EKD. The CDR3 is 19 residues long.

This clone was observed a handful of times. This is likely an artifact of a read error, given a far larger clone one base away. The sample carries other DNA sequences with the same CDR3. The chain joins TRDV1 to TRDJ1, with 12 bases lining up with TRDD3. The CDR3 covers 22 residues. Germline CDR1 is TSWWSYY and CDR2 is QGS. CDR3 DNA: TGTGCTCTTGGAGATTTCCCTTCTGTGAGGGGGATACTGGGGGATACACCCGACAAACTCATCTTT. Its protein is CALGDFPSVRGILGDTPDKLIF.

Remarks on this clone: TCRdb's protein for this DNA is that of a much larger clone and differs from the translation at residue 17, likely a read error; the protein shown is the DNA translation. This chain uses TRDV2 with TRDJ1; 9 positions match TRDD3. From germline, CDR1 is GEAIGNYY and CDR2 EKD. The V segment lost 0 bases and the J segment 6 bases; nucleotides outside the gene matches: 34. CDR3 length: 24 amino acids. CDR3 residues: CACDTLAPSPTAGGSYADGHKLIF. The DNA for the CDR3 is TGTGCCTGTGACACCCTGGCCCCCTCTCCTACGGCTGGGGGATCGTACGCCGATGGTCATAAACTCATCTTT.

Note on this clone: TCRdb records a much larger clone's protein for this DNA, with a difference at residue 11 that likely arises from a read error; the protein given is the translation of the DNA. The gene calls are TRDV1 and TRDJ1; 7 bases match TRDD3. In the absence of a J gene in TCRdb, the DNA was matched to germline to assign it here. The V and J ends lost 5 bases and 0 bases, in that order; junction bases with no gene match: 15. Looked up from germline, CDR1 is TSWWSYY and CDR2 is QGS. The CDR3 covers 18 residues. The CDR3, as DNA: TGTGCTCTTGGGATACACCTAGGCCTGGGGGCCCACACCGATAAACTCATCTTT. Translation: CALGIHLGLGAHTDKLIF.

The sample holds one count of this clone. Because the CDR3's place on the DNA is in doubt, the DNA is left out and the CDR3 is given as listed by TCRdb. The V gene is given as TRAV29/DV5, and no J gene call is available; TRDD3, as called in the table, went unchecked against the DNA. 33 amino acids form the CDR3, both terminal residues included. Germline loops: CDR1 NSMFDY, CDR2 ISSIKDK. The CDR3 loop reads CSVLLCSKLWPFSYTVLGIRVLWNCKYTDKLIF.

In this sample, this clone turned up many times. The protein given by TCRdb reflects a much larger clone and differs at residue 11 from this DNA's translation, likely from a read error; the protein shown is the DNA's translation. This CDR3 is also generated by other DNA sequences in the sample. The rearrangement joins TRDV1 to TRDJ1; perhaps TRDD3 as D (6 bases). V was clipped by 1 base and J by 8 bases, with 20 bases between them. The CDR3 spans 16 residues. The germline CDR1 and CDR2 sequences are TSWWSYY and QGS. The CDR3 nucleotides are TGTGCTCTTGGGGAACCGGTCCGAAGGGGGAAACCCAAACTCATCTTT. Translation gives CALGEPVRRGKPKLIF.

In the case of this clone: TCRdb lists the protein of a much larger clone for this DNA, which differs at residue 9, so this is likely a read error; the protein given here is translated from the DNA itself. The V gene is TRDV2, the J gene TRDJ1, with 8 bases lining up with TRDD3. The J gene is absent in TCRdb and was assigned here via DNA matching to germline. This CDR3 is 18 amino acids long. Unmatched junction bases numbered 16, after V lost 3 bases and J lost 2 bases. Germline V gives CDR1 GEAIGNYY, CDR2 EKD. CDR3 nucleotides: TGTGCCTGTGACCCGATACTGGGGGGTACGCATCAAACCGATAAACTCATCTTT. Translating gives CACDPILGGTHQTDKLIF.

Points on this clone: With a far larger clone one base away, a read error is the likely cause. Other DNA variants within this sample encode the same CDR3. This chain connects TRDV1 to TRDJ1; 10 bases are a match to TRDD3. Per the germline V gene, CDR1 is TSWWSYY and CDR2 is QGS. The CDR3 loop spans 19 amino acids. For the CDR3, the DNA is TGTGCCCTTGGGGATCCCGAATCTCCTTACTGGGGGATGTTTGATAAACTCATCTTT. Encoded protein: CALGDPESPYWGMFDKLIF.

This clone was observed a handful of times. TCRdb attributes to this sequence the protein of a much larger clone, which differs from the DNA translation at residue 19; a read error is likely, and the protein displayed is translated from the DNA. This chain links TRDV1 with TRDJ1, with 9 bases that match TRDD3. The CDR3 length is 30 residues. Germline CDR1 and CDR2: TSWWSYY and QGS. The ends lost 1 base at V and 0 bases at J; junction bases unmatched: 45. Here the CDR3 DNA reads TGTGCTCTTGGGGAACCTCCTTCCGGTCGGACTGTGAACTGGGGGACACCTGGGGTATCACGGAGTTCGTACACCGATAAACTCATCTTT. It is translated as CALGEPPSGRTVNWGTPGVSRSSYTDKLIF.

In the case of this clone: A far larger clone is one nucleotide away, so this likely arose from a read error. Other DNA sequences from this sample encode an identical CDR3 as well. The CDR3 sequence: CACDRVLGAYTDKLIF. The CDR3 coding sequence is TGTGCCTGTGACAGAGTGCTGGGGGCCTACACCGATAAACTCATCTTT. The chain links TRDV2 to TRDJ1, with 7 bases that match TRDD3. TCRdb leaves out the J gene; it was filled in here by matching the DNA to germline. The CDR3 runs to 16 residues. The germline CDR1 and CDR2 sequences are GEAIGNYY and EKD. The junction had 8 bases not matched to a gene; V was cut back by 2 bases and J by 0 bases.

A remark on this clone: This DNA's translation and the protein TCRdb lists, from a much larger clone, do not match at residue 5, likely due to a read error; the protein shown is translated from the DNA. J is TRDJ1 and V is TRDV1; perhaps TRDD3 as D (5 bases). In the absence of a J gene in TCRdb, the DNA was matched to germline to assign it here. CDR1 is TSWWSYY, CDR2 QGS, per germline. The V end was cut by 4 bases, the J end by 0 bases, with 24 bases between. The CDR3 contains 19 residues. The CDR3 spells CALGGRSKQVGTYTDKLIF. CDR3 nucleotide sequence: TGTGCTCTTGGGGGACGTTCCAAACAGGTGGGGACTTACACCGATAAACTCATCTTT.

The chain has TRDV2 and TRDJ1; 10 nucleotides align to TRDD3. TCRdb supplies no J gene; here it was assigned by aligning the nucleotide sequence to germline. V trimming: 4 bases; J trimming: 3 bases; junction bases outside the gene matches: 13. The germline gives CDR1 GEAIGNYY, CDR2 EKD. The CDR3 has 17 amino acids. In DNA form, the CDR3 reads TGTGCCTGTGAGCCTCTGGGGGATAAGGGTCTATCCGATAAACTCATCTTT. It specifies CACEPLGDKGLSDKLIF.

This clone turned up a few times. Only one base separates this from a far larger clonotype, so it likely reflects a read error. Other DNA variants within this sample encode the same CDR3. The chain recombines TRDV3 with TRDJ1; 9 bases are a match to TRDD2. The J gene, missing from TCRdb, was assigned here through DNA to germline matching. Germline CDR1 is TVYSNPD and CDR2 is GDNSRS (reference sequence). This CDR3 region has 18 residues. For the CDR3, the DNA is TGTGCCTTTGACCTTCCTACGGGAGGATTGACAGGGACCGACAAACTCATCTTT. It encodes CAFDLPTGGLTGTDKLIF.